The 21 T cell receptor beta chains listed next were all sequenced from one sample in a study of T cell repertoires in cytomegalovirus infection. Antigen specificity for these receptors is unknown. Via MiXCR, TCRdb re-called the reads, giving one row per CDR3 protein. The profile shows some 24,000 distinct CDR3 sequences, approximately 22% of them singletons. Sequences were derived from CD8+ T cells from cultured PBMCs, sampled from culture after CMV antigen stimulation. These receptor sequences come from a human donor in good health (CMV status not recorded). Some clones in this sample may be carry-over from other donors' samples.

V usage is TRBV6-1 and J usage is TRBJ1-2; tentatively, D is TRBD1 (5 bases). Germline values: CDR1 MNHNS, CDR2 SASEGT. Trimming cost V 5 bases and J 4 bases, with 23 bases left between them. CDR3 length: 17 residues. CDR3 amino acids: CASSSPLPTGTSYGYTF. The DNA of the CDR3 is TGTGCCAGCAGTTCGCCCCTCCCCACCGGGACCTCCTATGGCTACACCTTC.

The genes are TRBV5-6 and TRBJ1-1; D is unresolved. Germline lookup yields CDR1 SGHDT and CDR2 YYEEEE. Trimming stripped 0 bases from V and 12 bases from J, with 9 bases between. The CDR3 is made up of 11 amino acids. The DNA for the CDR3 is TGTGCCAGCAGCTTGGGGATAACAACTTTCTTT. Translation gives CASSLGITTFF.

This chain joins TRBV15 and TRBJ1-5; D possibly corresponds to TRBD1 (5 bases). Trimming stripped 1 base from V and 2 bases from J, with 12 bases between. The CDR3 extends over 16 amino acids. Germline lookup yields CDR1 LNHNV and CDR2 YYDKDF (reference sequence). The DNA of the CDR3 is TGTGCCACCAGCAGAGGGGCCGGGGGAGGCAATCAGCCCCAGCATTTT. It codes for CATSRGAGGGNQPQHF.

This chain links TRBV4-3 with TRBJ2-5, with 13 bases that match TRBD2. The V segment lost 3 bases and the J segment 5 bases; nucleotides outside the gene matches: 0. CDR1 is LGHNA, CDR2 YSLEER, per germline. The CDR3 sequence is 14 residues long. The DNA for the CDR3 is TGCGCCAGCAGCCAGGGACTAGCGGGGGAGACCCAGTACTTC. Its translation is CASSQGLAGETQYF.

The chain couples TRBV2 to TRBJ2-7; tentative D call: TRBD1 (6 bases). V was shortened by 5 bases and J by 1 base, with 12 bases between the two germline ends. This CDR3 region has 14 residues. Per germline, CDR1 SNHLY and CDR2 FYNNEI. The CDR3 spells CASSPPGQSYEQYF. The CDR3 DNA sequence: TGTGCCAGCAGTCCACCGGGACAATCCTACGAGCAGTACTTC.

The chain uses TRBV10-3 and TRBJ1-4; 9 bases agree with TRBD1. V trimming: 5 bases; J trimming: 6 bases; junction bases outside the gene matches: 4. The CDR3 totals 14 residues. Germline CDR1 reads ENHRY; CDR2 reads SYGVKD. The DNA for the CDR3 is TGTGCCATCAGTCCGGGACAGGGCCATGAAAAACTGTTTTTT. It translates to CAISPGQGHEKLFF.

This clonotype was counted ten times or more. CDR3 bases: TGTGCCAGCAGCTCCGCCGACAGCGGCATGAACACTGAAGCTTTCTTT. Encoded protein: CASSSADSGMNTEAFF. The chain links TRBV7-2 to TRBJ1-1, with D perhaps matching TRBD1 (5 bases). The CDR3 is 16 residues long. Trimming took off 4 bases at V and 0 bases at J, with 15 bases between the two ends. The V gene's germline CDR1 is SGHTA and CDR2 FQGNSA.

The chain carries TRBV7-9 and TRBJ2-7; 9 nucleotides match TRBD1. Germline V gene sequence: CDR1 SEHNR, CDR2 FQNEAQ (reference sequence). Germline trimming cut 5 bases from V and 2 bases from J; bases unmatched to any gene: 7. The CDR3 loop spans 15 amino acids. CDR3: CASSPRTGATYEQYF. The CDR3 DNA follows: TGTGCCAGCAGCCCTAGGACAGGGGCCACCTACGAGCAGTACTTC.

The V and J genes are TRBV25-1 and TRBJ2-7, with TRBD2 matching 10 bases. There are 18 residues in the CDR3. Germline CDR1 reads MGHDK; CDR2 reads SYGVNS. V shed 4 bases and J 6 bases; nucleotides not matched to a gene: 18. CDR3 sequence: CASSGGLAGALRLSEQYF. The CDR3 DNA reads TGTGCCAGCAGTGGCGGCCTAGCGGGGGCTCTCCGACTCTCCGAGCAGTACTTC.

This clonotype appeared many times. This rearrangement joins TRBV7-8 to TRBJ1-5, with D possibly TRBD1 on 6 matching bases. From germline, CDR1 is SGHVS and CDR2 FQNEAQ. V was cut by 7 bases and J by 5 bases, with 15 bases left in between. CDR3 length: 14 residues. DNA for the CDR3: TGTGCCAGCACCCTAGGGGGGGTCGATCAGCCCCAGCATTTT. Encoded protein: CASTLGGVDQPQHF.

There are a few counts of this clonotype. The J gene is TRBJ2-3, the V gene TRBV12-3 or TRBV12-4; D uncertain. With 3 bases removed from V and 8 bases from J, the gap between germline ends came to 6 bases. The CDR3 extends over 11 amino acids. CDR3 protein: CASSFGTTQYF. The DNA of the CDR3 is TGTGCCAGCAGTTTCGGAACTACGCAGTATTTT.

J is TRBJ2-2 and V is TRBV7-9; 8 nucleotides match TRBD1. The CDR3 spans 16 residues. Per the germline V gene, CDR1 is SEHNR and CDR2 is FQNEAQ (reference sequence). After removal of 5 bases from V and 2 bases from J, the junction contained 7 bases not matched to a gene. The CDR3: CASSERTGSNTGELFF. CDR3 DNA sequence: TGTGCCAGCAGCGAAAGGACAGGGTCAAACACCGGGGAGCTGTTTTTT.

This sequence joins TRBV9 and TRBJ1-6, with 10 bases fitting TRBD1. The CDR3 is 14 amino acids. The junction had 8 bases not matched to a gene; V was cut back by 7 bases and J by 10 bases. Germline CDR1 reads SGDLS; CDR2 reads YYNGEE. Here the CDR3 reads CASSGQGDGSPLHF. The CDR3 nucleotides read TGTGCCAGCTCCGGACAGGGGGATGGATCACCCCTCCACTTT.

This clonotype has only a few counts. The chain is built from TRBV6-1 and TRBJ2-2, with TRBD2 as a possible D gene (6 bases). The V gene lost 4 bases and the J gene lost 2 bases, with 20 bases spanning the gap. The CDR3 totals 18 residues. Looked up from germline, CDR1 is MNHNS and CDR2 is SASEGT. In nucleotides, the CDR3 is TGTGCCAGCAGTGCGCTCCGGGGGACCCTGATAAACACCGGGGAGCTGTTTTTT. This translates into CASSALRGTLINTGELFF.

This clonotype occurred once. The V call is TRBV13, the J call TRBJ2-7, with 9 nucleotides matching TRBD2. CDR1 and CDR2 from the germline V gene are PRHDT and FYEKMQ (reference sequence). V gave up 5 bases and J gave up 1 base; unmatched junction bases: 6. The CDR3 consists of 15 residues. CDR3: CASSHGTSSSYEQYF. In DNA, the CDR3 is TGTGCCAGCAGCCACGGGACTAGCTCTTCCTACGAGCAGTACTTC.

Regarding this clonotype: A read error is possible here, since a much larger clone lies one base away. The V gene is TRBV7-6, the J gene TRBJ2-1; TRBD1 aligns across 10 bases. Germline V gene sequence: CDR1 SGHVS, CDR2 FNYEAQ. This CDR3 region has 13 residues. The CDR3 protein is CTSRLGQGNEQFF. In nucleotides, the CDR3 is TGTACCAGCAGGTTGGGACAGGGGAATGAGCAGTTCTTC.

This clonotype was seen a few times. The chain links TRBV7-9 to TRBJ2-5; 7 bases agree with TRBD2. The CDR3 spans 14 residues. CDR1 and CDR2 (germline): SEHNR, FQNEAQ (reference sequence). The V gene end was trimmed by 3 bases and the J gene end by 0 bases; junction bases not matched to a gene: 1. For the CDR3, the DNA is TGTGCCAGCAGCTTCGGGGGGTACCAAGAGACCCAGTACTTC. The encoded protein is CASSFGGYQETQYF.

This clonotype was counted at least ten times. This chain uses TRBV11-2 with TRBJ1-2; the D gene is possibly TRBD1 (5 bases). The CDR3 runs to 17 residues. CDR1 is SGHAT, CDR2 FQNNGV, per germline. The germline V and J ends were trimmed by 0 bases and 2 bases, with 16 bases remaining between them. CDR3 in amino acids: CASSLDPGQGRNYGYTF. The CDR3 DNA reads as TGTGCCAGCAGCTTAGATCCCGGGCAGGGACGCAACTATGGCTACACCTTC.

This clonotype was detected ten times or more. This chain uses TRBV25-1 with TRBJ2-7; the D is unclear. The CDR3 contains 12 residues. The V end was cut by 3 bases, the J end by 7 bases, with 10 bases between. Germline assignment: CDR1 MGHDK and CDR2 SYGVNS. The CDR3 DNA reads TGTGCCAGCAGTGAGGGTCGGTTGGAGCAGTACTTC. It encodes CASSEGRLEQYF.

This chain joins TRBV20-1 and TRBJ2-7, with 8 bases aligning to TRBD1. The germline V gene has CDR1 DFQATT and CDR2 SNEGSKA (reference sequence). This CDR3 has 14 residues. The V segment lost 4 bases and the J segment 0 bases; nucleotides outside the gene matches: 5. The CDR3 DNA reads as TGCAGTGCTAAAACAGGGGGTCGCTCCTACGAGCAGTACTTC. Encoded protein: CSAKTGGRSYEQYF.

This clonotype was observed a few times. The chain has TRBV11-2 and TRBJ2-1, with D perhaps matching TRBD1 (6 bases). V was pared by 7 bases and J by 6 bases, with 10 bases between. The CDR3 is made up of 12 amino acids. Germline V gene lookup returns CDR1 SGHAT and CDR2 FQNNGV. The CDR3 is CASNRDTNEQFF. CDR3 in DNA: TGTGCCAGCAACCGGGACACCAATGAGCAGTTCTTC.